Listed here are 2 T cell receptor beta chains from one sample, sequenced in a study of lymphopenia after photon versus proton radiotherapy. The table came from immunoSEQ multiplex PCR; TCRdb's copy has only in-frame clones and leaves some out. The table records about 68,000 clones, approximately 91% of them present only once. This sample comprised peripheral blood, obtained from a patient treated with photon-based radiotherapy. The receptor set was obtained from a woman between 65 and 79 years old with pancreatic cancer.

The chain combines TRBV7-2 with TRBJ1-5; tentatively, D is TRBD1 (5 bases). Germline CDR1 reads SGHTA; CDR2 reads FQGNSA. V was clipped by 1 base and J by 6 bases, with 16 bases between them. The CDR3 totals 16 residues. The CDR3 bases are TGTGCCAGCAGCTTAGGGGCGGGGGTTCGGGTTCAGCCCCAGCATTTT. Its protein is CASSLGAGVRVQPQHF.

This chain links TRBV19 with TRBJ2-1; 10 bases map to TRBD2. The CDR3 totals 15 residues. Germline CDR1 reads LNHDA; CDR2 reads SQIVND (reference sequence). Trimming removed 7 bases from V and 4 bases from J; junction bases left unmatched: 7. The DNA of the CDR3 is TGTGCCAGTAAAATCGTAGCGGGAGGTTACAATGAGCAGTTCTTC. Encoded protein: CASKIVAGGYNEQFF.